These T cell receptor beta chains were read from a single sample in a study of cytomegalovirus exposure and HLA in healthy donors. The table came from immunoSEQ multiplex PCR; TCRdb's copy has only in-frame clones and leaves some out. The sample has hundreds of thousands of clones; over 80% are singletons. Sequenced material: PBMCs. All receptors come from a man aged 35-49 years in good health and CMV-seropositive. CDR3s include the opening cysteine and the closing phenylalanine or tryptophan. Each record gives: V gene, J gene, CDR3 protein.

v_gene: TRBV7-9; j_gene: TRBJ2-7; CDR3aa: CASSFGLAFYEQYF
v_gene: TRBV30; j_gene: TRBJ2-1; CDR3aa: CAYQRENYNEQFF
v_gene: TRBV6-5; j_gene: TRBJ2-1; CDR3aa: CASSYRRGRNDEQFF
v_gene: TRBV29-1; j_gene: TRBJ1-4; CDR3aa: CSVGGGSNEKLFF
v_gene: TRBV27; j_gene: TRBJ2-3; CDR3aa: CASSFGGADTQYF
v_gene: TRBV27; j_gene: TRBJ2-7; CDR3aa: CASSSQGSYEQYF
v_gene: TRBV7-2; j_gene: TRBJ2-7; CDR3aa: CASSPPGLAGIYEQYF
v_gene: TRBV19; j_gene: TRBJ1-1; CDR3aa: CASSRDRGNTEAFF
v_gene: TRBV4-2; j_gene: TRBJ2-1; CDR3aa: CASSQATGTGANNEQFF
v_gene: TRBV27; j_gene: TRBJ1-1; CDR3aa: CASSTRDRVNTEAFF
v_gene: TRBV7-9; j_gene: TRBJ1-4; CDR3aa: CASSLGQGAGKLFF
v_gene: TRBV14; j_gene: TRBJ1-5; CDR3aa: CASSRTLWGPQHF
v_gene: TRBV19; j_gene: TRBJ1-5; CDR3aa: CASSMGRTYNQPQHF
v_gene: TRBV2; j_gene: TRBJ1-5; CDR3aa: CASTEGDTSLEHF
v_gene: TRBV5-1; j_gene: TRBJ2-1; CDR3aa: CATTPRGGTYNEQFF
v_gene: TRBV5-1; j_gene: TRBJ1-4; CDR3aa: CASSLGGGNEKLFF
v_gene: TRBV7-9; j_gene: TRBJ2-1; CDR3aa: CASSPPSLEQFF
v_gene: TRBV6-1; j_gene: TRBJ2-1; CDR3aa: CASSEGAKVYNEQFF
v_gene: TRBV10-1; j_gene: TRBJ1-2; CDR3aa: CASSEDRDLGGYTF
v_gene: TRBV6-5; j_gene: TRBJ2-7; CDR3aa: CASSYLRTSGSNEQYF
v_gene: TRBV4-1; j_gene: TRBJ1-4; CDR3aa: CASSQDSYNEKLFF
v_gene: TRBV4-1; j_gene: TRBJ2-7; CDR3aa: CASSTSGTALYEQYF
v_gene: TRBV6-1; j_gene: TRBJ1-4; CDR3aa: CASSGSRGGWEKLFF
v_gene: TRBV5-4; j_gene: TRBJ1-2; CDR3aa: CASSLEGAGHYGYTF
v_gene: TRBV27; j_gene: TRBJ2-7; CDR3aa: CASSLRAGGAYEQYF
v_gene: TRBV7-2; j_gene: TRBJ1-5; CDR3aa: CASSRQGESNQPQHF
v_gene: TRBV9; j_gene: TRBJ1-1; CDR3aa: CASSVAQRAVEAFF
v_gene: TRBV4-1; j_gene: TRBJ2-2; CDR3aa: CASSQEGSHNTGELFF
v_gene: TRBV29-1; j_gene: TRBJ2-1; CDR3aa: CSGTGDDEQFF
v_gene: TRBV27; j_gene: TRBJ2-5; CDR3aa: CASMGQIGGETQYF
v_gene: TRBV7-9; j_gene: TRBJ1-1; CDR3aa: CASSLPGTENTEAFF
v_gene: TRBV5-4; j_gene: TRBJ2-7; CDR3aa: CASSTAGGTSAYEQYF
v_gene: TRBV4-1; j_gene: TRBJ2-7; CDR3aa: CASSQDLITGTSGSFYEQYF
v_gene: TRBV25-1; j_gene: TRBJ2-5; CDR3aa: CASSETRGDKETQYF
v_gene: TRBV18; j_gene: TRBJ1-3; CDR3aa: CASSSRQALGSGNTIYF
v_gene: TRBV7-3; j_gene: TRBJ2-5; CDR3aa: CASSLGLVPETQYF
v_gene: TRBV30; j_gene: TRBJ1-5; CDR3aa: CAWTPGQGGQPQHF
v_gene: TRBV29-1; j_gene: TRBJ2-3; CDR3aa: CSVPGGTDTQYF
v_gene: TRBV29-1; j_gene: TRBJ2-1; CDR3aa: CSVEGFLAGGSNEQFF
v_gene: TRBV6-5; j_gene: TRBJ1-2; CDR3aa: CASSADSRYGYTF